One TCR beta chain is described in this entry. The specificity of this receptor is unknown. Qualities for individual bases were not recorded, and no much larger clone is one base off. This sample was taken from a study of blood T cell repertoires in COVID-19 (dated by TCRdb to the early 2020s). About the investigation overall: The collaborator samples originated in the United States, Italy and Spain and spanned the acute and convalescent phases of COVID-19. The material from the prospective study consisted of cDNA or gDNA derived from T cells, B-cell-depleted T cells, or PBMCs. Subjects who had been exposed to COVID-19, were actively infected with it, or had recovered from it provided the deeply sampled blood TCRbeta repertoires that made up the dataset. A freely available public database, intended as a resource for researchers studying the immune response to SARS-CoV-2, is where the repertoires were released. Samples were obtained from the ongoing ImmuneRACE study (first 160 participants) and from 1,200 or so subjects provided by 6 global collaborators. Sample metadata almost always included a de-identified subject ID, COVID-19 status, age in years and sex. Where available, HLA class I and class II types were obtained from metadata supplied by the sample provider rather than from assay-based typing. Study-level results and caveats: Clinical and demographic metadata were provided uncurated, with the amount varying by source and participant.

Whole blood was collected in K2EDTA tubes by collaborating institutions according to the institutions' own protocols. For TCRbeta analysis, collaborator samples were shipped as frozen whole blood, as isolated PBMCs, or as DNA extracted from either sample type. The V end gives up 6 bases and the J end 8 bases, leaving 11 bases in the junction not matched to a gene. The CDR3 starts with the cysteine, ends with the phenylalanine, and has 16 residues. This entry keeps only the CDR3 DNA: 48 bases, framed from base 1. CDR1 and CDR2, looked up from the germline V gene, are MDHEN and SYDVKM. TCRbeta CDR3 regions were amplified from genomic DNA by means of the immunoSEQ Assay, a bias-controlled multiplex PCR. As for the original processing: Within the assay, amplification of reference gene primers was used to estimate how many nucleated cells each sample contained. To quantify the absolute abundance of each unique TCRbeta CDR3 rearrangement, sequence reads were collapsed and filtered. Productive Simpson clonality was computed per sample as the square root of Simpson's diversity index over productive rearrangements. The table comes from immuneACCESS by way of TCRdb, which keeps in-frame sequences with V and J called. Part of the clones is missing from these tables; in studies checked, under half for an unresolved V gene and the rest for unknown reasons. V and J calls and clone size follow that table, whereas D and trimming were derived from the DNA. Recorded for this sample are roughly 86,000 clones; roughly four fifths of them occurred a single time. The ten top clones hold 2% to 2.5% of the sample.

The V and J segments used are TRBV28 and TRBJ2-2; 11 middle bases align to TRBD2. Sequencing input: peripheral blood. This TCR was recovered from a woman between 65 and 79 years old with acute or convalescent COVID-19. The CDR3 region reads CASSLGTSGVGGELFF. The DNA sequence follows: TGTGCCAGCAGCTTGGGGACTAGCGGAGTTGGGGGGGAGCTGTTTTTT.